The table lists the clone carrying this T cell receptor delta chain with many counts. Antigen: not known. This sample is drawn from a study of γδ T cells in repeated Plasmodium falciparum infection. Study-level points and caveats: One small rural Malian village, predominantly a single ethnic group, supplied the cohort.

TCRdb reanalysed the multiplex PCR reads via CATT. This sample yields roughly 90,000 delta-chain clones, of which approximately 0.92% are seen a single time; just under 10% belongs to the top ten. Gammadelta T cells were flow-sorted from PBMC into Vgamma9/Vdelta2+ and Vdelta2-negative populations for bulk analysis. Germline-derived CDR1 and CDR2 are TSWWSYY and QGS. CDR3 length: 22 amino acids. No J gene was named, though the V gene is TRDV1; the table assigns TRDD3, which was not confirmed against the DNA. The source is a pool of human donors (malaria-infected and uninfected, not separated). Sequenced material: gamma-delta T cells from blood. CDR3 bases: TGTGCTCTTGGGGAAAACTGTCTTTGGGGCGGGGGGAGAGAGGGTTACACCGATAAACTCACCTTT. Translation: CALGENCLWGGGREGYTDKLTF.